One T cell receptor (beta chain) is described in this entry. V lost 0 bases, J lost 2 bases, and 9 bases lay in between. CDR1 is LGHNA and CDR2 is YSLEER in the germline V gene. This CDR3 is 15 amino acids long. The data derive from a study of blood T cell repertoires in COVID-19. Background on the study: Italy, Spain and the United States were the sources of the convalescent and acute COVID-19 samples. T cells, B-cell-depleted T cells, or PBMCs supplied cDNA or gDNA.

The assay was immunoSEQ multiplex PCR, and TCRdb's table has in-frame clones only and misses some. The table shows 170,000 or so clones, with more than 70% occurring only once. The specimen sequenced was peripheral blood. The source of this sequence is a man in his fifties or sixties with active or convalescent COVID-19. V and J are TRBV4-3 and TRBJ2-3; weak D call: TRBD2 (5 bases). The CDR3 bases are TGCGCCAGCAGCCAAGATAGGAGGAACACAGATACGCAGTATTTT. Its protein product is CASSQDRRNTDTQYF.